This T cell receptor (beta chain) came from a study of blood T cell repertoires in COVID-19. The repertoire was sequenced with immunoSEQ multiplex PCR; TCRdb's copy has only in-frame clones and lacks some. The sample has 100,000 to 150,000 clones, 85% to 90% seen once. The J segment lost 5 bases and the V segment lost 6 bases, leaving 9 bases of the junction unmatched. CDR1 is LNHDA and CDR2 is SQIVND in the germline V gene (reference sequence). This CDR3 is built from 14 residues. The sample taken for sequencing was peripheral blood. This sequence joins TRBV19 and TRBJ1-2; 7 nucleotides agree with TRBD1. This clonotype was sampled from a man over 45 with active or convalescent COVID-19. The CDR3 sequence is CASRYPGGTYGYTF. The CDR3 bases are TGTGCCAGTAGATATCCAGGGGGAACTTATGGCTACACCTTC.